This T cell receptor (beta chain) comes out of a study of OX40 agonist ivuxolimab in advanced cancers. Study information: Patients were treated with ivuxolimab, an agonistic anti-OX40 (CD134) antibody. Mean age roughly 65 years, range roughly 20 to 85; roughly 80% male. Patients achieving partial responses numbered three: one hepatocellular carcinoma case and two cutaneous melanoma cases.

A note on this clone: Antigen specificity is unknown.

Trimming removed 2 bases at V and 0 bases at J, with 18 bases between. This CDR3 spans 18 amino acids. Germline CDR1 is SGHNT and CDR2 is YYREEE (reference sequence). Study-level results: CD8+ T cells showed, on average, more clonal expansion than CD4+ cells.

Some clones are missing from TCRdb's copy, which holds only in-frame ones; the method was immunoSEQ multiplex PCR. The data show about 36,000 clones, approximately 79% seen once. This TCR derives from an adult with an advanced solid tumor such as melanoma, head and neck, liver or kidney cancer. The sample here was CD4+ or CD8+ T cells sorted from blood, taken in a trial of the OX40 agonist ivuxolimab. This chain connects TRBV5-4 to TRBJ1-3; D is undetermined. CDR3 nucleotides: TGTGCCAGCAGCTTCGGGCAGAACAGACGAGGCTCTGGAAACACCATATATTTT. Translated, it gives CASSFGQNRRGSGNTIYF.